What follows are 16 T cell receptor beta chains derived from one specimen sequenced in a study of shared clonotypes between healthy human individuals. Clones were sequenced by immunoSEQ multiplex PCR, and TCRdb holds only the in-frame ones, with some missing. The table includes roughly 1.4 million clones, 98% detected once. Sequenced sample: naive CD4+ T cells sorted from blood. Documented subset: CD45RA+ positively selected. These receptors all come from a man younger than 40 in good health.

The V call is TRBV9, the J call TRBJ2-3; TRBD1 agrees at 8 bases. The germline gives CDR1 SGDLS, CDR2 YYNGEE. This CDR3 is 16 amino acids long. V dropped 0 bases and J dropped 1; count of bases not matched to a gene: 4. CDR3 DNA sequence: TGTGCCAGCAGCGTAGGAGGGGGACAGGGCACAGATACGCAGTATTTT. The encoded protein is CASSVGGGQGTDTQYF.

This chain connects TRBV19 to TRBJ2-3; the D is unclear. V shed 3 bases and J shed 4 bases, with 8 bases lying between them. CDR1 is LNHDA, CDR2 SQIVND, per germline (reference sequence). The CDR3 spans 13 residues. CDR3 coding DNA: TGTGCCAGTAGTATTGCTGGGGCAGATACGCAGTATTTT. It encodes CASSIAGADTQYF. Supplemented by reference TRBV19 and TRBJ2-3, the full variable domain reads DGGITQSPKYLFRKEGQNVTLSCEQNLNHDAMYWYRQDPGQGLRLIYYSQIVNDFQKGDIAEGYSVSREKKESFPLTVTSAQKNPTAFYLCASSIAGADTQYFGPGTRLTVL.

This sequence joins TRBV29-1 and TRBJ2-7; 7 bases are a match to TRBD2. The V segment lost 0 bases and the J segment 9 bases; nucleotides outside the gene matches: 5. CDR3 length: 12 residues. The V gene's germline CDR1 is SQVTM and CDR2 ANQGSEA. This CDR3 is CSVEEAGERQYF. CDR3 nucleotides: TGCAGCGTTGAAGAGGCGGGAGAGAGGCAGTACTTC.

V and J are TRBV6-1 and TRBJ2-7; a possible D gene is TRBD1 (5 bases). V lost 8 bases, J lost 5 bases, and 10 bases lay in between. CDR1 MNHNS and CDR2 SASEGT come from the germline V gene. The CDR3 consists of 11 residues. The DNA of the CDR3 is TGTGCCAGCTTGGGGCCTCACGAGCAGTACTTC. This codes for CASLGPHEQYF.

A remark on this clone: Other DNA sequences from this sample encode an identical CDR3 as well. The CDR3 loop is CASSLGGDSYEQYF. CDR3 bases: TGCGCCAGCAGCTTGGGGGGAGACTCCTACGAGCAGTACTTC. This rearrangement joins TRBV5-1 to TRBJ2-7, with D maybe TRBD2 (5 bases). The germline V gene encodes CDR1 SGHRS and CDR2 YFSETQ. Trimming pared 0 bases from V and 0 bases from J, leaving 7 bases between. This CDR3 has 14 amino acids.

The rearrangement links TRBV11-3 to TRBJ2-7, with a possible D match to TRBD1 (6 bases). This CDR3 is 15 amino acids long. The V gene's germline CDR1 is SGHNT and CDR2 YENEEA. V dropped 4 bases and J dropped 5 bases, with 18 bases sitting between them. As DNA, the CDR3 is TGTGCCAGCAGCTCCTTTACAGGGATTTTGGACGAGCAGTACTTC. Protein sequence: CASSSFTGILDEQYF.

The V call is TRBV15, the J call TRBJ2-1, with 13 bases identical to TRBD2. Germline CDR1 LNHNV, CDR2 YYDKDF (reference sequence). The CDR3 extends over 19 amino acids. V dropped 0 bases and J dropped 7; count of bases not matched to a gene: 12. The CDR3: CATSRDRTSGSQALNEQFF. Written as DNA, the CDR3 is TGTGCCACCAGCAGAGATCGGACTAGCGGGAGTCAAGCGTTGAATGAGCAGTTCTTC. Full variable domain (outside the CDR3, taken from reference TRBV15 and TRBJ2-1): DAMVIQNPRYQVTQFGKPVTLSCSQTLNHNVMYWYQQKSSQAPKLLFHYYDKDFNNEADTPDNFQSRRPNTSFCFLDIRSPGLGDTAMYLCATSRDRTSGSQALNEQFFGPGTRLTVL.

A single count supports this clone. This chain uses TRBV7-8 with TRBJ2-3; D is possibly TRBD2 (5 bases). Trimming cost V 2 bases and J 1 base, with 25 bases left between them. The CDR3 is 20 residues long. CDR1 and CDR2 (germline): SGHVS, FQNEAQ. The CDR3 spells CASSLIGSGGRDDGTDTQYF. CDR3 nucleotides: TGTGCCAGCAGCTTAATTGGGTCAGGAGGTCGAGACGATGGCACAGATACGCAGTATTTT.

V is TRBV28 and J is TRBJ1-5; a weak D match, TRBD1 (6 bases). V was pared by 4 bases and J by 5 bases, with 21 bases between. Germline CDR1 is MDHEN and CDR2 is SYDVKM. The CDR3 has 17 amino acids. The CDR3 here is CASSSGPDSLVHQPQHF. The CDR3 nucleotides are TGTGCCAGCAGTTCGGGCCCGGACAGCTTAGTACATCAGCCCCAGCATTTT.

The gene calls are TRBV20-1 and TRBJ2-1; D perhaps matches TRBD2 (5 bases). The CDR3 is 10 amino acids. The V and J ends lost 8 bases and 7 bases respectively, with 9 bases between them. The V gene's germline CDR1 is DFQATT and CDR2 SNEGSKA (reference sequence). CDR3 DNA: TGCAGTCTACTAGGGAATGAGCAGTTCTTC. This gives the protein CSLLGNEQFF.

This clone was recorded once. The J gene is TRBJ1-5, the V gene TRBV4-1; TRBD1 is a possible D gene (5 bases). CDR1 is MGHRA and CDR2 is YSYEKL in the germline V gene. The CDR3 sequence is 16 residues long. The ends were cut back, 0 bases at V and 9 bases at J, with 18 bases in the middle. CDR3 sequence reads: CASSQDRGGSLGPQHF. CDR3 sequence (DNA): TGCGCCAGCAGCCAAGATAGGGGAGGCAGTCTCGGGCCCCAGCATTTT.

This chain uses TRBV5-4 with TRBJ2-5; tentatively, D is TRBD1 or TRBD2 (6 bases each). CDR3 length: 16 amino acids. Trimming removed 3 bases at V and 4 bases at J, with 19 bases between. The germline CDR1 and CDR2 sequences are SGHNT and YYREEE (reference sequence). This CDR3 is CASSWGAGQSGETQYF. CDR3 nucleotides: TGTGCCAGCAGCTGGGGGGCAGGGCAGAGTGGAGAGACCCAGTACTTC.

The chain joins TRBV19 to TRBJ2-6; 10 nucleotides align to TRBD2. The CDR3 runs 18 residues. Germline V CDR1 and CDR2: LNHDA, SQIVND (reference sequence). The junction had 8 bases not matched to a gene; V was cut back by 4 bases and J by 2 bases. DNA for the CDR3: TGTGCCAGTAGTACCCTTGAAGCGGGAGGGCCTGGGGCCAACGTCCTGACTTTC. This codes for CASSTLEAGGPGANVLTF. Complete variable domain (other parts from reference TRBV19 and TRBJ2-6): DGGITQSPKYLFRKEGQNVTLSCEQNLNHDAMYWYRQDPGQGLRLIYYSQIVNDFQKGDIAEGYSVSREKKESFPLTVTSAQKNPTAFYLCASSTLEAGGPGANVLTFGAGSRLTVL.

The chain recombines TRBV10-1 with TRBJ2-2; no clear D gene. Germline assignment: CDR1 WNHNN and CDR2 SYGVQD (reference sequence). The CDR3 totals 15 residues. Deletions cut 6 bases from V and 3 bases from J, with 14 bases between. CDR3 loop: CASRRVSQHTGELFF. Written as DNA, the CDR3 is TGCGCCAGCAGAAGAGTGTCTCAGCACACCGGGGAGCTGTTTTTT.

V and J are TRBV9 and TRBJ2-3; 7 nucleotides align to TRBD2. CDR3 length equals 16 residues. V dropped 0 bases and J dropped 2; count of bases not matched to a gene: 6. The germline V gene has CDR1 SGDLS and CDR2 YYNGEE. As DNA, the CDR3 is TGTGCCAGCAGCGTAGCGCGGCTAGCGGACACAGATACGCAGTATTTT. It encodes CASSVARLADTDTQYF.

The genes are TRBV7-9 and TRBJ2-7, with a tentative D call TRBD1 (7 bases). The CDR3 has 14 amino acids. The V end was cut by 2 bases, the J end by 4 bases, with 12 bases between. The germline gives CDR1 SEHNR, CDR2 FQNEAQ (reference sequence). The CDR3 nucleotides read TGTGCCAGCAGCTTAAGGGCAGGGGGGTACGAGCAGTACTTC. Translating it yields CASSLRAGGYEQYF.